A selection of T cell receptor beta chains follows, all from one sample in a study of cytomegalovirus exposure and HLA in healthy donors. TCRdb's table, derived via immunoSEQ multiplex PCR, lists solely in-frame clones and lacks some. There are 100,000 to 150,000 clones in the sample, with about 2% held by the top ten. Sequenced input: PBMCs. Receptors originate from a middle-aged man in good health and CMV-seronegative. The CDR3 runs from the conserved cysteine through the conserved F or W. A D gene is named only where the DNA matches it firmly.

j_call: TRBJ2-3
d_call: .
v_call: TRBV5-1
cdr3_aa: CASAIGTITDTQYF
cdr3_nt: TGCGCCAGCGCAATTGGGACAATCACAGATACGCAGTATTTT

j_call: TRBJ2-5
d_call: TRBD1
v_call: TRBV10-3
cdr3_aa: CAISGQGYQETQYF
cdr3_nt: TGTGCCATCAGTGGACAGGGGTACCAAGAGACCCAGTACTTC

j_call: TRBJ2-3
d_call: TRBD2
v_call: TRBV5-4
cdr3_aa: CASSSLAGVRTDTQYF
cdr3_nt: TGTGCCAGCAGCTCACTAGCGGGAGTGAGGACAGATACGCAGTATTTT

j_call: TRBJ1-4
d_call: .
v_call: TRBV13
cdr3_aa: CASSLGQGNEKLFF
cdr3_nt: TGTGCCAGCAGCTTGGGGCAGGGGAATGAAAAACTGTTTTTT

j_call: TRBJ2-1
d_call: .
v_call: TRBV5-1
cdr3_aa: CASSYSAPSGSYNEQFF
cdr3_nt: TGCGCCAGCAGCTACTCTGCCCCCTCGGGGTCCTACAATGAGCAGTTCTTC

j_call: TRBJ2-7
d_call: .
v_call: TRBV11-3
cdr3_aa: CASSLALEYEQYF
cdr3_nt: TGTGCCAGCAGCTTAGCTCTAGAATACGAGCAGTACTTC

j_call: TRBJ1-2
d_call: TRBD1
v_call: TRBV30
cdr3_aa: CAWRGDRGSGYTF
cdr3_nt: TGTGCCTGGAGGGGGGACAGGGGATCTGGCTACACCTTC

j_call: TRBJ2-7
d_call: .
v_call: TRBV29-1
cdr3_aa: CSGRDNTHEQYF
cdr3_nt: TGCAGCGGCCGGGACAATACCCACGAGCAGTACTTC

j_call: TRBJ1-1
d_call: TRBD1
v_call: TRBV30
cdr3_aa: CAWSRQGHTEAFF
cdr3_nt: TGTGCCTGGTCTCGACAGGGACACACTGAAGCTTTCTTT

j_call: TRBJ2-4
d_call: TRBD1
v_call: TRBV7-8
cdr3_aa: CASSLGDRADIQYF
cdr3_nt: TGTGCCAGCAGCTTAGGGGACAGGGCGGACATTCAGTACTTC

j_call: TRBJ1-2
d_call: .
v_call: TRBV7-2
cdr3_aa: CASSLDGRGGGYTF
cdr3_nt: TGTGCCAGCAGCTTAGACGGTCGGGGGGGTGGCTACACCTTC

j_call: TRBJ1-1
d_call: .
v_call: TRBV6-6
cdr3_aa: CASSYGLYEAFF
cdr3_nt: TGTGCCAGCAGTTATGGCCTTTATGAAGCTTTCTTT

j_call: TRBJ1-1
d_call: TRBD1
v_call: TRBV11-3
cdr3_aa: CASSNRDRGSLNTEAFF
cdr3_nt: TGTGCCAGCAGCAACCGGGACAGGGGGTCACTGAACACTGAAGCTTTCTTT

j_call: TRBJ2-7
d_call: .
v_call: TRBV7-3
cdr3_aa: CASSASGSSYEQYF
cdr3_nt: TGTGCCAGCAGCGCCAGCGGGTCCTCCTACGAGCAGTACTTC

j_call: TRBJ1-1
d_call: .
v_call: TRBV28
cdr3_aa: CASTANRGGMNTEAFF
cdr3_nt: TGTGCCAGCACCGCAAACCGAGGGGGAATGAACACTGAAGCTTTCTTT

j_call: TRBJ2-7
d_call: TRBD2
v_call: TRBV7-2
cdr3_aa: CASSLVIGGSSYEQYF
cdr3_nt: TGTGCCAGCAGCTTAGTCATCGGCGGGAGCTCCTACGAGCAGTACTTC

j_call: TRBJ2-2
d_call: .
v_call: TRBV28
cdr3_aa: CASSLIFPGELFF
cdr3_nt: TGTGCCAGCAGTTTAATATTCCCCGGGGAGCTGTTTTTT

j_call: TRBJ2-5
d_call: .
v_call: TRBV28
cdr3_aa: CASSFFDRQETQYF
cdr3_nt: TGTGCCAGCAGTTTCTTCGACAGACAAGAGACCCAGTACTTC

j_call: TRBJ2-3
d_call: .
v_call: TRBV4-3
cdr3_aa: CASSLRGGDTQYF
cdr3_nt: TGCGCCAGCAGCCTTCGAGGAGGAGATACGCAGTATTTT

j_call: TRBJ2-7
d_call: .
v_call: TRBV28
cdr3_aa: CASSTGNWAYEQYF
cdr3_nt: TGTGCCAGCAGTACAGGCAATTGGGCCTACGAGCAGTACTTC

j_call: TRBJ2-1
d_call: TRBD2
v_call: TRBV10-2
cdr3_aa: CASTPPRSGEQFF
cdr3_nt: TGCGCCAGCACCCCCCCCCGTAGCGGGGAGCAGTTCTTC

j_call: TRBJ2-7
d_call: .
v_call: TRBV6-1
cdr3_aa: CASSEKDTYEQYF
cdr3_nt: TGTGCCAGCAGTGAAAAGGACACCTACGAGCAGTACTTC

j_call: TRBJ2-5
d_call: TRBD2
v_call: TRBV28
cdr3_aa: CASRYQLAGEAQYF
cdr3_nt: TGTGCCAGCAGGTACCAACTAGCGGGAGAGGCCCAGTACTTC

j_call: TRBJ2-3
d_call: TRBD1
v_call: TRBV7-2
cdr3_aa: CASTTPRDRGINTQYF
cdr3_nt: TGTGCCAGCACTACCCCCCGGGACAGGGGAATAAATACGCAGTATTTT

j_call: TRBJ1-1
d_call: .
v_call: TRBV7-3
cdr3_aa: CASSANRETEAFF
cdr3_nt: TGTGCCAGCAGCGCAAACAGGGAAACTGAAGCTTTCTTT

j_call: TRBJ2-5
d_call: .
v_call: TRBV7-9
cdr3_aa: CASSLGTWGETQYF
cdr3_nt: TGTGCCAGCAGCCTCGGGACTTGGGGGGAGACCCAGTACTTC

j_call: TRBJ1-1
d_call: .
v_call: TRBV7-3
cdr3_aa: CAGSFQENTEAFF
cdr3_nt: TGTGCCGGCAGCTTTCAGGAGAACACTGAAGCTTTCTTT

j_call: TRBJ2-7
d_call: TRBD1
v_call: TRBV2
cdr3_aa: CASTTQGAEYEQYF
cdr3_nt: TGTGCCAGCACCACACAGGGGGCAGAATACGAGCAGTACTTC

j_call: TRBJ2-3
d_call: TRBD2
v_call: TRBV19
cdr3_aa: CASSVREGLATQYF
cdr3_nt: TGTGCCAGTAGTGTCCGGGAGGGCCTGGCGACGCAGTATTTT

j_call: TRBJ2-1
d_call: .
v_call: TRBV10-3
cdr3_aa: CAISEDGGTEQFF
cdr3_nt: TGTGCCATCAGTGAAGATGGCGGGACTGAGCAGTTCTTC

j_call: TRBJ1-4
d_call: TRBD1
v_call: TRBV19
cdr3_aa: CASSRGQGWGEKLFF
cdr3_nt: TGTGCCAGTAGTAGAGGACAGGGATGGGGAGAAAAACTGTTTTTT

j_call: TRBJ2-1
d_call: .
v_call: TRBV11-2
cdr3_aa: CASSFSDGRGNEQFF
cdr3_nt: TGTGCCAGCAGCTTCTCGGACGGACGAGGGAATGAGCAGTTCTTC

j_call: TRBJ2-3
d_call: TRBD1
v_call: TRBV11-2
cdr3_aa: CASSIRYGTGTDTQYF
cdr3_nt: TGTGCCAGCAGCATCCGATACGGGACAGGTACCGATACGCAGTATTTT

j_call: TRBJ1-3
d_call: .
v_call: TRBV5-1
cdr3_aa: CASSFDWSSGNTIYF
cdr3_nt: TGCGCCAGCAGCTTCGACTGGAGCTCTGGAAACACCATATATTTT

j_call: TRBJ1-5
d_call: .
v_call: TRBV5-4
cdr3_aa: CASSPGGNQPQHF
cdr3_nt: TGTGCCAGCAGCCCGGGGGGCAATCAGCCCCAGCATTTT

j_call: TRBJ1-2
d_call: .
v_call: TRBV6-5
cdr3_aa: CASSYSVPAGVGGYTF
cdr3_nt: TGTGCCAGCAGTTACTCGGTCCCGGCAGGGGTGGGTGGCTACACCTTC

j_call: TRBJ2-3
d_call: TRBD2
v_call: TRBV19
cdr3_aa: CASRTSGFTDTQYF
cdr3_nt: TGTGCCAGTAGGACTAGCGGCTTCACAGATACGCAGTATTTT

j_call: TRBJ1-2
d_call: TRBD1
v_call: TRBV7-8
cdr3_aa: CASSLDDRGRGGYTF
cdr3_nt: TGTGCCAGCAGCTTGGACGACAGGGGCCGCGGTGGCTACACCTTC

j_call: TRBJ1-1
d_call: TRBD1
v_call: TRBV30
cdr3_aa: CAWSGGNRGTEAFF
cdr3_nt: TGTGCCTGGAGTGGAGGTAACAGGGGCACTGAAGCTTTCTTT

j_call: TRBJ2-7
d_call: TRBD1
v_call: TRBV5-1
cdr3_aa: CASSLAYRGYEQYF
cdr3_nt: TGCGCCAGCAGCTTGGCCTACAGGGGCTACGAGCAGTACTTC

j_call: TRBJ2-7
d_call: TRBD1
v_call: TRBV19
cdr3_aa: CATGQGYEQYF
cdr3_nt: TGTGCCACAGGACAGGGATACGAGCAGTACTTC

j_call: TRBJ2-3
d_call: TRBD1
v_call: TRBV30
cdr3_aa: CASPGQGEVNTQYF
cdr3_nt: TGTGCCAGCCCAGGACAGGGGGAAGTCAATACGCAGTATTTT

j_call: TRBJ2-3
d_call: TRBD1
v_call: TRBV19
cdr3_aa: CASRLDRGGTDTQYF
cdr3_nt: TGTGCCAGTAGATTGGACAGGGGTGGGACAGATACGCAGTATTTT

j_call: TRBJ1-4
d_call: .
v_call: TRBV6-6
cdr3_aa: CASSSFAGSGEKLFF
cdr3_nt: TGTGCCAGCAGTTCCTTCGCGGGCAGCGGTGAAAAACTGTTTTTT

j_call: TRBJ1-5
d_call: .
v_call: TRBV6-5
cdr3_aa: CASSRDKNQPQHF
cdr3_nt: TGTGCCAGCAGTCGGGACAAGAATCAGCCCCAGCATTTT

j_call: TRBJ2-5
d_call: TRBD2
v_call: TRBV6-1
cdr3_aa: CASSEAAGGPETQYF
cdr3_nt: TGTGCCAGCAGTGAAGCAGCGGGAGGGCCAGAGACCCAGTACTTC

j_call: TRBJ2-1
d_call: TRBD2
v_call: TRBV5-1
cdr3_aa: CASSLAGGWNEQFF
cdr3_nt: TGCGCCAGCAGCTTAGCGGGAGGTTGGAATGAGCAGTTCTTC

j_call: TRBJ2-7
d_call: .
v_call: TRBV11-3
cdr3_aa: CASSFEAVSSYEQYF
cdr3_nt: TGTGCCAGCAGCTTTGAGGCGGTGAGCTCCTACGAGCAGTACTTC

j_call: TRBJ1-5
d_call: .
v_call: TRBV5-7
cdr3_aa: CASSFSRPPPTYSNQPQHF
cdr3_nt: TGTGCCAGCAGCTTCTCCAGGCCACCCCCCACTTATAGCAATCAGCCCCAGCATTTT

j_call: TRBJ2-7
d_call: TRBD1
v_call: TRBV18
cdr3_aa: CASSVTGDEQYF
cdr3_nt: TGTGCCAGCTCCGTTACAGGGGACGAGCAGTACTTC

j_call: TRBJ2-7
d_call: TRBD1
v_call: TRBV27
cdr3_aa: CASRSSGRQGSEQYF
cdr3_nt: TGTGCCAGCAGATCCTCTGGGAGACAGGGTAGCGAGCAGTACTTC

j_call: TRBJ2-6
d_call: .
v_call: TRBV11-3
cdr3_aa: CASSFRGLQSGANVLTF
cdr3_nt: TGTGCCAGCAGCTTTCGGGGACTCCAGTCTGGGGCCAACGTCCTGACTTTC

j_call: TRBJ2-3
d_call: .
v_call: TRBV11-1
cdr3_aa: CASTILGSTDTQYF
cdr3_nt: TGTGCCAGCACTATACTTGGTAGCACAGATACGCAGTATTTT

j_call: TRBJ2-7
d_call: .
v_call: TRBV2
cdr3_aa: CASSLIAYEQYF
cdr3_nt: TGTGCCAGCAGTCTCATAGCCTACGAGCAGTACTTC

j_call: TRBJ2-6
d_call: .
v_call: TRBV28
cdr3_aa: CASSLSGLTSGANVLTF
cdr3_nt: TGTGCCAGCAGTTTATCGGGACTGACTTCTGGGGCCAACGTCCTGACTTTC

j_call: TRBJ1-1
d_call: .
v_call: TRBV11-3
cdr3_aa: CASSLQGSEAFF
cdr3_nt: TGTGCCAGCAGCTTACAGGGGTCTGAAGCTTTCTTT